This section outlines one TCR beta chain sequence together with its context. No antigen is known for it. DNA at 200 ng, roughly 27,000 T cell genomes, went into sorted-subset replicate PCRs. Here immunoSEQ multiplex PCR was the method, and the copy in TCRdb shows in-frame clones only, minus some. This repertoire shows some 200,000 clones, about 66% found once; its top ten account for about 10%. CDR1 and CDR2 from the germline V gene are SGHRS and YFSETQ. There are 16 residues in the CDR3. The V and J ends lost 1 base and 9 bases respectively, with 17 bases between them. The data are from a study of shared clonotypes between healthy human individuals. Whole-study findings and limits: Naive CD4 clonotypes were shared across a few donors at about 5%. It was anticipated that sequencing depth would influence how many clonotypes donors shared. Only blood samples were collected, and tissue repertoires likely differ.

The sequenced sample consisted of memory CD4+ T cells sorted from blood. Subset reported: CD45RA-negative fraction. The TCR sequence derives from a man under 40 in good health. The J gene is TRBJ2-6, the V gene TRBV5-1; TRBD2 is a possible D gene (6 bases). The CDR3 loop reads CASSLSPWQDYNVLTF. In DNA form, the CDR3 reads TGCGCCAGCAGCTTGTCGCCGTGGCAGGACTACAACGTCCTGACTTTC.